A single sample gave rise to the 8 T cell receptor beta chains below, sequenced in a study of OX40 agonist ivuxolimab in advanced cancers. Clones were sequenced by immunoSEQ multiplex PCR, and TCRdb holds only the in-frame ones, with some missing. The sample records tens of thousands of clones, 91% being singletons. The material sequenced was CD4+ or CD8+ T cells sorted from blood, taken in a trial of the OX40 agonist ivuxolimab. Receptors were obtained from an adult with an advanced solid tumor such as melanoma, head and neck, liver or kidney cancer.

In its sample, this clone was seen once. V gene TRBV7-3 combines with J gene TRBJ2-1; 13 bases match TRBD2. This CDR3 has 15 residues. V lost 5 bases and J lost 8; bases outside the gene matches: 6. Germline V gene lookup returns CDR1 SGHTA and CDR2 FQGTGA. CDR3 in amino acids: CASSLGLAGLDEQFF. The CDR3 DNA reads as TGTGCCAGCAGCCTGGGACTAGCGGGATTGGATGAGCAGTTCTTC.

CDR3 amino acids: CASSKPRSINEQFF. For the CDR3, the DNA is TGTGCCAGTAGTAAGCCCCGGAGCATCAATGAGCAGTTCTTC. The chain joins TRBV19 to TRBJ2-1; no definite D call. V was pared by 4 bases and J by 6 bases, with 13 bases between. The CDR3 covers 14 residues. Germline CDR1 is LNHDA and CDR2 is SQIVND (reference sequence). The whole variable domain, remainder taken from reference TRBV19 and TRBJ2-1, is DGGITQSPKYLFRKEGQNVTLSCEQNLNHDAMYWYRQDPGQGLRLIYYSQIVNDFQKGDIAEGYSVSREKKESFPLTVTSAQKNPTAFYLCASSKPRSINEQFFGPGTRLTVL.

The V gene is TRBV6-5, the J gene TRBJ2-2, with unresolved D. CDR3 size: 14 residues. Per germline, CDR1 MNHEY and CDR2 SVGAGI. The V and J ends lost 5 bases and 0 bases respectively, with 7 bases between them. The CDR3 coding sequence is TGTGCCAGCAGTGTATCCGCGAACACCGGGGAGCTGTTTTTT. Encoded protein: CASSVSANTGELFF.

Of note for this clone: A read error may produce the germline difference seen at one junction end. The chain carries TRBV7-9 and TRBJ2-3, with 10 bases fitting TRBD2. Per germline, CDR1 SEHNR and CDR2 FQNEAQ (reference sequence). The CDR3 is made up of 15 amino acids. The CDR3 region has the DNA TGTGCCAGCAGCTTAGATTCTGGTACGTCTAGCGGGGGCAATTTT. Its protein is CASSLDSGTSSGGNF.

The chain couples TRBV7-3 to TRBJ2-5; 7 positions match TRBD2. The CDR3 has 15 residues. Germline loops: CDR1 SGHTA, CDR2 FQGTGA. Trimming took 2 bases from V and 4 from J; bases not matched to a gene: 7. CDR3 nucleotide sequence: TGTGCCAGCAGCTTACAAGCGGGATCCAGAGAGACCCAGTACTTC. Translated, it gives CASSLQAGSRETQYF.

The chain has TRBV19 and TRBJ1-1, with 10 bases that match TRBD1. The length of the CDR3 is 15 residues. CDR1 LNHDA and CDR2 SQIVND come from the germline V gene (reference sequence). J gave up 0 bases and V 4 bases, and 2 bases lay outside the gene matches. CDR3 loop: CASSRGQGMNTEAFF. The CDR3 DNA reads TGTGCCAGTAGTAGGGGACAGGGGATGAACACTGAAGCTTTCTTT.

CDR3 residues: CASSLAQGRKEETQYF. CDR3 sequence (DNA): TGTGCCAGCAGCTTGGCACAGGGTCGGAAGGAAGAGACCCAGTACTTC. J is TRBJ2-5 and V is TRBV5-8; D is possibly TRBD1 (6 bases). Trimming shortened V by 0 bases and J by 3 bases, and 15 bases separated the two germline ends. The germline V gene has CDR1 SGHTS and CDR2 YDEGEE. The CDR3 has 16 residues.

The chain is built from TRBV7-2 and TRBJ1-3, with 7 bases matching TRBD1. From germline, CDR1 is SGHTA and CDR2 FQGNSA. There are 16 residues in the CDR3. J gave up 0 bases and V 5 bases, and 7 bases lay outside the gene matches. CDR3 residues: CASSPEGTVSGNTIYF. The CDR3 DNA sequence: TGTGCCAGCAGCCCGGAAGGGACAGTCTCTGGAAACACCATATATTTT. Variable domain in full (rest from reference TRBV7-2 and TRBJ1-3): GAGVSQSPSNKVTEKGKDVELRCDPISGHTALYWYRQSLGQGLEFLIYFQGNSAPDKSGLPSDRFSAERTGGSVSTLTIQRTQQEDSAVYLCASSPEGTVSGNTIYFGEGSWLTVV.